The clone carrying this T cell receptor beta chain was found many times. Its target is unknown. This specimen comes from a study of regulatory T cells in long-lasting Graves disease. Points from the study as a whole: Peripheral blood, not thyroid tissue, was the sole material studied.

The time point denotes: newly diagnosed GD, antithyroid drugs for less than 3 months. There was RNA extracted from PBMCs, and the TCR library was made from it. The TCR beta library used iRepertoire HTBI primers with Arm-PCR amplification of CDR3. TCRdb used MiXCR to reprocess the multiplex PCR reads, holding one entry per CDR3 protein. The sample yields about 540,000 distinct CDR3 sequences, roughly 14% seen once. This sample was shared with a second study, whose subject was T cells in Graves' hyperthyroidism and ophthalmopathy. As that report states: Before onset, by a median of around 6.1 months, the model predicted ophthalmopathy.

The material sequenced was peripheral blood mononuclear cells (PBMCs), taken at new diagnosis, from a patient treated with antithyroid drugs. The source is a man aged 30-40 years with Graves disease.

CDR3 sequence reads: CASSGQGLGYTF. The DNA of the CDR3 is TGTGCCAGCAGCGGGCAGGGACTGGGCTACACCTTC. The chain combines TRBV3-1 with TRBJ1-2; possible D gene TRBD1, 5 bases. The CDR3 covers 12 residues. V dropped 5 bases and J dropped 8 bases, with 12 bases sitting between them. The germline V gene encodes CDR1 LGHDT and CDR2 YNNKEL (reference sequence). The full variable domain, its missing parts supplied by reference TRBV3-1 and TRBJ1-2, is DTAVSQTPKYLVTQMGNDKSIKCEQNLGHDTMYWYKQDSKKFLKIMFSYNNKELIINETVPNRFSPKSPDKAHLNLHINSLELGDSAVYFCASSGQGLGYTFGSGTRLTVV.